This paragraph covers one T cell receptor (beta chain) sequence. Its antigen remains unidentified. Germline CDR1 LNHDA, CDR2 SQIVND (reference sequence). The CDR3 runs to 16 residues. Unmatched junction bases numbered 4, after V lost 1 base and J lost 0 bases. This entry comes from a study of T cell responses to AZD1222 COVID-19 vaccine. Study at large: Samples with a second dose at about 4 or about 12 weeks were pooled together.

Sequenced by immunoSEQ multiplex PCR; TCRdb stores in-frame clones only, minus some. The sample records about 160,000 clones, roughly 94% being singletons. Study-wide results and limits: CD4 TCRs linked to vaccination spanned spike, dominating at 160-218 and 743-854.

This receptor was obtained from an adult in good health. This chain connects TRBV19 to TRBJ2-3; 7 bases fit TRBD2. The material was peripheral blood, obtained on day 0 of AZD1222 vaccination. The CDR3 DNA is TGTGCCAGTAGTATAGCCCACGGGAGGAGCACAGATACGCAGTATTTT. As protein: CASSIAHGRSTDTQYF.